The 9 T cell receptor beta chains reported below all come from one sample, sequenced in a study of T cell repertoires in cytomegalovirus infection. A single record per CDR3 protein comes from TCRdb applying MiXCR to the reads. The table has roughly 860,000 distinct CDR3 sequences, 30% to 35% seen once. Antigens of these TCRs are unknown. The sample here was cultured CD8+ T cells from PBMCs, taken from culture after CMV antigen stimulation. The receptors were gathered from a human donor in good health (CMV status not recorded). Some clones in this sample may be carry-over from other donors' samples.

The CDR3 DNA is TGTGCTAGTGGTTGGGAGTCACCCCTCCACTTT. Its translation: CASGWESPLHF. The chain has TRBV12-5 and TRBJ1-6; no clear D. This CDR3 contains 11 residues. V shed 4 bases and J shed 10 bases, with 5 bases lying between them. Germline CDR1 reads LGHNT; CDR2 reads FRNRAP.

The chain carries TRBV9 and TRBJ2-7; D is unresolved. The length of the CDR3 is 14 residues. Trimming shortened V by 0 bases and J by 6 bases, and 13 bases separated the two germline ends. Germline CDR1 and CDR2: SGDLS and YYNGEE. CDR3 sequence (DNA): TGTGCCAGCAGCGTAGGCGCAGACTCCGCCGAGCAGTACTTC. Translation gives CASSVGADSAEQYF.

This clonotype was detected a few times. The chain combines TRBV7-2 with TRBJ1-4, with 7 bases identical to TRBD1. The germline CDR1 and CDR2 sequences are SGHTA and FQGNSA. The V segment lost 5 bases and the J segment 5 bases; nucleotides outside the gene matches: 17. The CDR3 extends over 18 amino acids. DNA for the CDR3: TGTGCCAGCAGCCCTTCCCCCGGGGACAGAGGGGAGAATGAAAAACTGTTTTTT. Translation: CASSPSPGDRGENEKLFF.

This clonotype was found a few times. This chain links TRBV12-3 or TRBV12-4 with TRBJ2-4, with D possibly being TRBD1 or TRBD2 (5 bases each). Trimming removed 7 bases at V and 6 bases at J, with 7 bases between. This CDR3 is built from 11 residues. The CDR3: CASKGTNIQYF. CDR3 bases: TGTGCCAGCAAAGGGACAAACATTCAGTACTTC.

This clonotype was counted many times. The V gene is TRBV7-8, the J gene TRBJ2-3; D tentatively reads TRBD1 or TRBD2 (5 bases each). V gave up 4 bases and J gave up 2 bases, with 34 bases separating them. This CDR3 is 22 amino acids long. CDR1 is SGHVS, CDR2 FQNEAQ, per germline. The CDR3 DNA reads TGTGCCAGCAGCTATCTACCCCGGGACCTAATTTTGACCCGGGGACCCACAGATACGCAGTATTTT. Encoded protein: CASSYLPRDLILTRGPTDTQYF.

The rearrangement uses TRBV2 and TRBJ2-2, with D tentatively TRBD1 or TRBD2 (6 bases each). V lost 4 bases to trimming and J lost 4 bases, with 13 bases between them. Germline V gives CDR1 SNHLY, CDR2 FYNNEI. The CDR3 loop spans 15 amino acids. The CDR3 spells CASSVPGAGTGELFF. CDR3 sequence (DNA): TGTGCCAGCAGTGTACCGGGGGCCGGCACCGGGGAGCTGTTTTTT.

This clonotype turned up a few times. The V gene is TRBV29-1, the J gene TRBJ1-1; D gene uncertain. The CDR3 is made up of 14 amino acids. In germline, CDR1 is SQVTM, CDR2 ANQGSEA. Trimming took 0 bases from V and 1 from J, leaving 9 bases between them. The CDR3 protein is CSVEEEGWNTEAFF. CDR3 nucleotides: TGCAGCGTTGAAGAGGAGGGCTGGAACACTGAAGCTTTCTTT.

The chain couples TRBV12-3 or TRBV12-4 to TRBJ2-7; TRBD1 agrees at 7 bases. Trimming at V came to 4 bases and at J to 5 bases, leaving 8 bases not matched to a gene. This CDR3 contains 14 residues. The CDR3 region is CASSSLDRRDEQYV. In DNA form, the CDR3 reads TGTGCCAGCAGTTCCTTGGACAGGAGAGACGAGCAGTACGTC.

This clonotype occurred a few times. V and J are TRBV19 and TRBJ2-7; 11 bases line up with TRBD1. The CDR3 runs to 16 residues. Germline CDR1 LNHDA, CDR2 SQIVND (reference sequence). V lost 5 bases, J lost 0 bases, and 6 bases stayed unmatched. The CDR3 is CASSQPGTGGSYEQYF. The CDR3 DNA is TGTGCCAGTAGTCAACCCGGGACAGGGGGCTCCTACGAGCAGTACTTC.